A single sample is the source of the 12 T cell receptor beta chains below, sequenced in a study of beta chain features in type 1 diabetes. These receptors' targets are unknown. Study-wide findings and caveats: Shortening of TCRB CDR3s, moderate but significant, appeared in all four CD4+ subsets of Type 1 diabetes patients.

What was sequenced were expressed TCRB transcripts, since all of the isolated RNA had been reverse transcribed. TCRdb's table, derived via immunoSEQ multiplex PCR, lists solely in-frame clones and lacks some. Among more than 250,000 clones listed, around 21% were seen once. Sample: naive CD4+ T cells from blood. These receptors all come from a woman in her forties with type 1 diabetes.

This clone occurred a few times. V is TRBV11-2 and J is TRBJ2-5; 8 nucleotides match TRBD1. Germline V lookup: CDR1 SGHAT, CDR2 FQNNGV. V lost 4 bases to trimming and J lost 6 bases; unmatched junction nucleotides: 7. CDR3 length: 14 amino acids. Here the CDR3 reads CASSSPDRVQTQYF. The DNA for the CDR3 is TGTGCCAGCAGCTCCCCGGACAGGGTACAGACCCAGTACTTC.

This clone showed up just a few times. The V call is TRBV9, the J call TRBJ2-7; 7 nucleotides agree with TRBD1. Per germline, CDR1 SGDLS and CDR2 YYNGEE. V gave up 4 bases and J gave up 3 bases; unmatched junction bases: 7. This CDR3 is built from 14 residues. The CDR3 nucleotides read TGTGCCAGCAGCCCAAGACAGGGAAACTACGAGCAGTACTTC. Protein product: CASSPRQGNYEQYF.

This sequence joins TRBV29-1 and TRBJ2-2, with a tentative D call TRBD2 (6 bases). Trimming left V 4 bases short and J 4 bases short, with 19 bases between. The length of the CDR3 is 16 residues. The germline gives CDR1 SQVTM, CDR2 ANQGSEA. CDR3 sequence: CSVARDSPSSTGELFF. As DNA, the CDR3 is TGCAGCGTTGCCCGGGACTCCCCTTCGAGCACCGGGGAGCTGTTTTTT.

This clone was seen a handful of times. V is TRBV6-5 and J is TRBJ1-2; D remains unclear. Germline assignment: CDR1 MNHEY and CDR2 SVGAGI. This CDR3 has 14 amino acids. This CDR3 reads CAVSLGDTNYGYTF. CDR3 DNA: TGTGCGGTGTCGCTCGGGGATACTAACTATGGCTACACCTTC.

The rearrangement uses TRBV2 and TRBJ2-2; TRBD1 might be the D (7 bases). Germline values: CDR1 SNHLY, CDR2 FYNNEI. CDR3 length: 14 residues. Trimming removed 8 bases from V and 7 bases from J, with 17 bases in between. In nucleotides, the CDR3 is TGTGCCAGCTTTAAAGGGACAGCGGGCGGGGAGCTGTTTTTT. Translating it yields CASFKGTAGGELFF. Looking up the rest from reference TRBV2 and TRBJ2-2 gives the full variable domain: EPEVTQTPSHQVTQMGQEVILRCVPISNHLYFYWYRQILGQKVEFLVSFYNNEISEKSEIFDDQFSVERPDGSNFTLKIRSTKLEDSAMYFCASFKGTAGGELFFGEGSRLTVL.

This clone showed up just a few times. This sequence joins TRBV9 and TRBJ2-7, with 9 bases matching TRBD1. CDR1 SGDLS and CDR2 YYNGEE come from the germline V gene. The CDR3 totals 15 residues. Trimming took 2 bases from V and 3 from J; bases not matched to a gene: 6. The CDR3 loop reads CASSVMDRGFYEQYF. CDR3 bases: TGTGCCAGCAGCGTTATGGACAGGGGCTTCTACGAGCAGTACTTC.

The rearrangement joins TRBV7-9 to TRBJ2-1, with D maybe TRBD2 (5 bases). Germline V gene lookup returns CDR1 SEHNR and CDR2 FQNEAQ (reference sequence). This CDR3 region has 16 residues. Trimming removed 1 base at V and 7 bases at J, with 17 bases between. The CDR3 loop is CASSLERARGKNEQFF. The CDR3 nucleotides are TGTGCCAGCAGCTTAGAGAGGGCCCGGGGAAAGAATGAGCAGTTCTTC. Full variable domain (rest looked up from reference TRBV7-9 and TRBJ2-1): DTGVSQNPRHKITKRGQNVTFRCDPISEHNRLYWYRQTLGQGPEFLTYFQNEAQLEKSRLLSDRFSAERPKGSFSTLEIQRTEQGDSAMYLCASSLERARGKNEQFFGPGTRLTVL.

The chain combines TRBV27 with TRBJ2-1; perhaps TRBD2 as D (6 bases). The length of the CDR3 is 15 residues. Germline loops: CDR1 MNHEY, CDR2 SMNVEV (reference sequence). Trimming shortened V by 2 bases and J by 2 bases, and 10 bases separated the two germline ends. The chain's CDR3 is CASSLAGIPYNEQFF. DNA for the CDR3: TGTGCCAGCAGTTTAGCGGGAATCCCCTACAATGAGCAGTTCTTC.

The rearrangement joins TRBV30 to TRBJ1-1, with 7 bases lining up with TRBD1. With V trimmed by 3 bases and J by 11 bases, 6 bases remained unmatched. The CDR3 extends over 11 amino acids. Germline V gene sequence: CDR1 GTSNPN, CDR2 SVGIG (reference sequence). The CDR3, as DNA: TGTGCCTGGAGGCTGACAGGGCAGGCTTTCTTT. Amino acids: CAWRLTGQAFF.

This chain links TRBV5-1 with TRBJ2-7; 10 bases map to TRBD2. Per germline, CDR1 SGHRS and CDR2 YFSETQ. CDR3 size: 14 residues. V lost 7 bases to trimming and J lost 3 bases; unmatched junction nucleotides: 7. The CDR3 sequence: CASGSGTSDYEQYF. The CDR3 DNA reads as TGCGCCAGCGGATCCGGGACTAGCGACTACGAGCAGTACTTC.

The V and J genes are TRBV4-1 and TRBJ1-1, with a possible D match to TRBD1 (6 bases). Trimming took off 3 bases at V and 1 base at J, with 9 bases between the two ends. Germline V gives CDR1 MGHRA, CDR2 YSYEKL. This CDR3 spans 14 amino acids. As DNA, the CDR3 is TGCGCCAGCAGCCAGAGACAGGAGAACACTGAAGCTTTCTTT. Translating it yields CASSQRQENTEAFF.

The rearrangement joins TRBV9 to TRBJ1-2; a weak D match, TRBD1 (5 bases). The length of the CDR3 is 14 residues. Germline V CDR1 and CDR2: SGDLS, YYNGEE. The V end was cut by 4 bases, the J end by 2 bases, with 12 bases between. The CDR3 nucleotides are TGTGCCAGCAGCCCCGGGGGGACCAACTATGGCTACACCTTC. Protein sequence: CASSPGGTNYGYTF.